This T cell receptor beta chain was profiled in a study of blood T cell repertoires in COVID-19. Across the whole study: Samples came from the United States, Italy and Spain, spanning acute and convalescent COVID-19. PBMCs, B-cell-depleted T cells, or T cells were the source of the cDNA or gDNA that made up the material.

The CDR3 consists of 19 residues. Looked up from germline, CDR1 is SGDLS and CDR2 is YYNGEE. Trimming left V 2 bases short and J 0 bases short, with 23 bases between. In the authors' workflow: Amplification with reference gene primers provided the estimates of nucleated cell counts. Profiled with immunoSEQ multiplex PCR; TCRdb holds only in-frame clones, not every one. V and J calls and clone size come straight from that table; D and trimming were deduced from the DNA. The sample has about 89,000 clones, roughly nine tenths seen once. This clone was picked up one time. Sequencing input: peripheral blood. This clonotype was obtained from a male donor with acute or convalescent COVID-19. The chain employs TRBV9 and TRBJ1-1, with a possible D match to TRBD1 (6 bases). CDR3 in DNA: TGTGCCAGCAGCGTCGCCCCATTACAGGGCCACGCCATGAACACTGAAGCTTTCTTT. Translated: CASSVAPLQGHAMNTEAFF.